This TCR beta chain comes out of a study of shared clonotypes between healthy human individuals. The data were produced by immunoSEQ multiplex PCR, yet TCRdb's version contains in-frame clones alone and is incomplete. This sample has millions of clones, with about 93% found just once. Naive CD8 cells, CD45RO-negative and positively selected for CCR7, excluded terminally differentiated effector memory CD45RA+ cells. The germline V and J ends were trimmed by 5 bases and 0 bases, with 14 bases remaining between them. CDR3 size: 16 residues. The germline gives CDR1 LNHNV, CDR2 YYDKDF (reference sequence).

This receptor was obtained from a man between 18 and 29 years old in good health. Some clones in this sample may be carry-over from other donors' samples. The sample taken for sequencing was naive CD8+ T cells from PBMCs. V gene TRBV15 combines with J gene TRBJ1-3, with a weak D call TRBD1 (6 bases). This CDR3 reads CATSDRITASGNTIYF. Here the CDR3 DNA reads TGTGCCACCAGCGACAGGATTACGGCCTCTGGAAACACCATATATTTT.